This T cell receptor beta chain was recorded in a study of shared T cell receptors in the human thymus. Only in-frame clones appear in the TCRdb table, and some are missing; sequencing was by immunoSEQ multiplex PCR. Counted here are about 660,000 clones, more than 70% occurring once; the ten biggest clones make up 0.009% to 0.0095%. Trimming took 0 bases from V and 4 from J; bases not matched to a gene: 3. In germline, CDR1 is MGHRA, CDR2 YSYEKL. There are 15 residues in the CDR3. The sample was also reused in another study, on human thymus T cells. That work adds: Serving as donors were healthy Finnish infants, each of whom was having open corrective surgery for congenital heart defects. Resections that were taken during corrective heart surgery supplied the thymus tissue. Gene usage for V and J segments appeared biased in thymic and blood repertoires. Among unrelated individuals, related research reported thymic repertoires that overlapped highly.

This sequence originates from a boy less than two years old with a congenital heart defect. The sequencing input was thymocytes. This chain links TRBV4-1 with TRBJ2-3; 8 bases line up with TRBD1. CDR3 sequence: CASSQDGQGSDTQYF. The CDR3 DNA sequence: TGCGCCAGCAGCCAAGATGGACAGGGTTCAGATACGCAGTATTTT.